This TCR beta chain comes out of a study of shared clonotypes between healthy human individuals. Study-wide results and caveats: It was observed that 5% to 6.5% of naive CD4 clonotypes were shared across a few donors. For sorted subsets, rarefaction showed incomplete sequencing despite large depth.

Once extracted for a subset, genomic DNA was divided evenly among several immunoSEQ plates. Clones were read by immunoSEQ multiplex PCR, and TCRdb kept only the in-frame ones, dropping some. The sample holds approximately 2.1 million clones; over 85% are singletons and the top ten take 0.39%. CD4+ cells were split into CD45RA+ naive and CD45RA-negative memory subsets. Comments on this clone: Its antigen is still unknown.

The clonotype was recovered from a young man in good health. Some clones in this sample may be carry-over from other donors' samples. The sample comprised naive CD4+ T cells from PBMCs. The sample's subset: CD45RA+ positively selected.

CDR3 amino acids: CASSLAGRLNTGELFF. The CDR3 DNA reads as TGTGCCAGCAGTTTGGCAGGGCGCTTGAACACCGGGGAGCTGTTTTTT. The chain links TRBV27 to TRBJ2-2; weak D call: TRBD1 (5 bases). Trimming removed 3 bases from V and 1 base from J, with 12 bases in between. CDR3 length: 16 residues. Germline CDR1 reads MNHEY; CDR2 reads SMNVEV (reference sequence).